Following are 10 T cell receptor beta chains from one sample sequenced in a study of blood T cell repertoires in COVID-19. This table comes from immunoSEQ multiplex PCR, and its TCRdb copy is limited to in-frame clones, with some not included. The sample lists 28,000 or so clones, 90% occurring once. The specimen sequenced was peripheral blood. Source of these receptors: a man between 70 and 80 years old with acute or convalescent COVID-19.

This chain's CDR3 is CSASLRQGATEAFF. The CDR3 region has the DNA TGCAGTGCTAGTCTTAGACAGGGGGCCACTGAAGCTTTCTTT. The genes are TRBV20-1 and TRBJ1-1; TRBD1 matches at 10 bases. V dropped 3 bases and J dropped 4; count of bases not matched to a gene: 5. The CDR3 totals 14 residues. Germline V CDR1 and CDR2: DFQATT, SNEGSKA (reference sequence).

The DNA for the CDR3 is TGTGCCAGTAGTGCCGCTAGCGGGAGGGCCAGGGAGACCCAGTACTTC. Its protein product is CASSAASGRARETQYF. J is TRBJ2-5 and V is TRBV19, with 12 bases matching TRBD2. V shed 5 bases, J shed 5 bases, and the junction held 9 bases outside the gene matches. The CDR3 sequence is 16 residues long. Per the germline V gene, CDR1 is LNHDA and CDR2 is SQIVND (reference sequence).

J is TRBJ1-1 and V is TRBV3-1 (or the pseudogene TRBV3-2); 8 positions match TRBD1. The CDR3 runs 15 residues. V lost 4 bases to trimming and J lost 9 bases; unmatched junction nucleotides: 13. The germline V gene has CDR1 LGHDT and CDR2 YNNKEL (reference sequence). CDR3 in amino acids: CASSRYQPDRGKAFF. The CDR3 DNA reads as TGTGCCAGCAGCCGGTACCAGCCCGACAGGGGTAAAGCTTTCTTT.

This clone was seen just once. V and J are TRBV12-3 or TRBV12-4 and TRBJ2-1; D not certain. This CDR3 comprises 13 residues. Between the trimmed V and J ends, which lost 10 bases and 0 bases, there was a span of 10 bases. CDR3 loop: CATHISSYNEQFF. The CDR3 coding sequence is TGTGCCACCCATATTAGCTCCTACAATGAGCAGTTCTTC.

This clone was counted a single time. V gene TRBV5-4 combines with J gene TRBJ2-2; D gene ambiguous. This CDR3 has 14 residues. The ends were cut back, 3 bases at V and 2 bases at J, with 8 bases in the middle. Germline CDR1 is SGHNT and CDR2 is YYREEE (reference sequence). CDR3 residues: CASSSPLNTGELFF. CDR3 nucleotides: TGTGCCAGCAGCTCCCCGCTAAACACCGGGGAGCTGTTTTTT. Drawing the rest from reference TRBV5-4 and TRBJ2-2, the complete variable domain is ETGVTQSPTHLIKTRGQQVTLRCSSQSGHNTVSWYQQALGQGPQFIFQYYREEENGRGNFPPRFSGLQFPNYSSELNVNALELDDSALYLCASSSPLNTGELFFGEGSRLTVL.

The rearrangement joins TRBV3-1 (or the pseudogene TRBV3-2) to TRBJ2-3; 8 bases fit TRBD2. J gave up 7 bases and V 4 bases, and 7 bases lay outside the gene matches. The CDR3 runs 14 residues. CDR1 is LGHDT, CDR2 YNNKEL, per germline (reference sequence). The CDR3 sequence: CASSRSGSLNTQYF. CDR3 in DNA: TGTGCCAGCAGCCGGAGCGGGAGTTTGAATACGCAGTATTTT.

V is TRBV5-6 and J is TRBJ2-2; 8 positions match TRBD1. V was pared by 3 bases and J by 4 bases, with 11 bases of the junction left unmatched. Germline V gene sequence: CDR1 SGHDT, CDR2 YYEEEE. The CDR3 is made up of 17 amino acids. The CDR3 loop reads CASSSSRQGLRTGELFF. Here the CDR3 DNA reads TGTGCCAGCAGCTCATCAAGACAGGGGTTGCGCACCGGGGAGCTGTTTTTT.

DNA for the CDR3: TGTGCCAGCAGCTTTTTAGCGGGGAGGATTTACAATGAGCAGTTCTTC. Residues: CASSFLAGRIYNEQFF. This chain connects TRBV5-4 to TRBJ2-1; the match to TRBD2 covers 8 bases. V trimming: 2 bases; J trimming: 4 bases; junction bases outside the gene matches: 8. The CDR3 runs to 16 residues. Germline CDR1 SGHNT, CDR2 YYREEE (reference sequence). The entire variable domain, with the rest obtained from reference TRBV5-4 and TRBJ2-1, is as follows: ETGVTQSPTHLIKTRGQQVTLRCSSQSGHNTVSWYQQALGQGPQFIFQYYREEENGRGNFPPRFSGLQFPNYSSELNVNALELDDSALYLCASSFLAGRIYNEQFFGPGTRLTVL.

This clone was seen a single time. The V call is TRBV11-2, the J call TRBJ2-2; 9 positions agree with TRBD2. The V gene's germline CDR1 is SGHAT and CDR2 FQNNGV. Germline trimming cut 4 bases from V and 1 base from J; bases unmatched to any gene: 13. There are 19 residues in the CDR3. The CDR3 nucleotides read TGTGCCAGCAGCTCCCCCCAAAAGCGGGAGGTTCAGAACACCGGGGAGCTGTTTTTT. Translated, it gives CASSSPQKREVQNTGELFF.

V gene TRBV10-2 combines with J gene TRBJ1-2, with TRBD1 matching 7 bases. The V and J ends lost 0 bases and 7 bases, in that order; junction bases with no gene match: 5. Germline CDR1 is WSHSY and CDR2 is SAAADI. The CDR3 has 14 residues. Written as DNA, the CDR3 is TGCGCCAGCAGTGAGTCGAAGGGGGCACGTGGCTACACCTTC. As protein: CASSESKGARGYTF.